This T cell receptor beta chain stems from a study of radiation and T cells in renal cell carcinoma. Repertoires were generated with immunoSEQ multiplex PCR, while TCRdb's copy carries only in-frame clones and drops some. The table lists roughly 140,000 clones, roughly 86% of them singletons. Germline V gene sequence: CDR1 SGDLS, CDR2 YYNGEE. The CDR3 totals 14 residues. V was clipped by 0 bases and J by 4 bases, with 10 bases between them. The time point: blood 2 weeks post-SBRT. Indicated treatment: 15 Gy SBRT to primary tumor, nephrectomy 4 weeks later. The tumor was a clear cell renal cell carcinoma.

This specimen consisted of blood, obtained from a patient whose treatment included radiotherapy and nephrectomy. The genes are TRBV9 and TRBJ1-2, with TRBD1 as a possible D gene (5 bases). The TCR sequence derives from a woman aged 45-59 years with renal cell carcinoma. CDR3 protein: CASSVDQGTYGYTF. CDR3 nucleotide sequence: TGTGCCAGCAGCGTAGATCAGGGCACCTATGGCTACACCTTC. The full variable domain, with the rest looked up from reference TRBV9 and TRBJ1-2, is DSGVTQTPKHLITATGQRVTLRCSPRSGDLSVYWYQQSLDQGLQFLIQYYNGEERAKGNILERFSAQQFPDLHSELNLSSLELGDSALYFCASSVDQGTYGYTFGSGTRLTVV.